This is a list of T cell receptor beta chains from one sample in a study of blood T cells in healthy people across ages. TCRdb processed the 5' RACE reads anew with MiXCR; each CDR3 protein has one entry. The repertoire holds about 1.1 million distinct CDR3 sequences, about two fifths seen once, with about an eighth in the top ten. The specimen sequenced was blood. The receptors come from a man aged 18 to 29 in good health. CDR3s include the opening cysteine and the closing phenylalanine or tryptophan. D genes are given only for firm matches. A clone size is listed for some rows: how often the clone was seen (once, few, many), or a class if it is expanded.

CDR3,DNA,J,size,D,V
CSAQTGPSGNTIYF,TGCAGTGCTCAGACAGGGCCCTCTGGAAACACCATATATTTT,TRBJ1-3,few,TRBD1,TRBV20-1
CASSLDLSWGLSNQPQHF,TGCGCCAGCAGCTTGGATCTTTCTTGGGGACTTAGCAATCAGCCCCAGCATTTT,TRBJ1-5,-,-,TRBV7-9
CASSYNYGYTF,TGTGCCAGCAGTTACAACTATGGCTACACCTTC,TRBJ1-2,many,-,TRBV6-2/TRBV6-3
CSARSGPTEAFF,TGCAGTGCTAGATCGGGGCCGACTGAAGCTTTCTTT,TRBJ1-1,-,-,TRBV20-1
CASSARGEKLFF,TGTGCCAGCAGCGCCCGGGGTGAAAAACTGTTTTTT,TRBJ1-4,-,-,TRBV7-2
CASSQADRVDNEQFF,TGCGCCAGCAGCCAAGCGGACAGGGTAGACAATGAGCAGTTCTTC,TRBJ2-1,-,TRBD1,TRBV4-3
CASSATGRNGYTF,TGTGCCAGCAGCGCGACAGGGAGGAATGGCTACACCTTC,TRBJ1-2,few,TRBD1,TRBV9
CASSLYGRGETQYF,TGTGCCAGCAGCTTATATGGCAGGGGAGAGACCCAGTACTTC,TRBJ2-5,few,-,TRBV7-6
CAREYKTYEQYF,TGTGCCAGGGAATATAAGACCTACGAGCAGTACTTC,TRBJ2-7,many,-,TRBV27
CASSLVGEDEQYF,TGTGCCAGCAGCTTAGTCGGGGAGGACGAGCAGTACTTC,TRBJ2-7,few,-,TRBV7-9
CASSSRSVGETQYF,TGCGCCAGCAGCAGCAGGAGTGTCGGGGAGACCCAGTACTTC,TRBJ2-5,-,-,TRBV5-1
CASSTDGETFNEQFF,TGTGCCAGCAGCACGGACGGTGAAACCTTCAATGAGCAGTTCTTC,TRBJ2-1,-,-,TRBV5-4
CASSRYQGSSYNSPLHF,TGTGCCAGCAGCCGGTATCAGGGTAGCTCCTATAATTCACCCCTCCACTTT,TRBJ1-6,few,-,TRBV27
CASSLITSGASTDTRYF,TGTGCCAGCAGCTTAATCACTAGCGGAGCTAGCACAGATACGCGGTATTTT,TRBJ2-3,-,TRBD2,TRBV5-5
CSVEGGRYTDTQYF,TGCAGCGTTGAAGGGGGTAGATACACAGATACGCAGTATTTT,TRBJ2-3,few,-,TRBV29-1
CASRGVFNFSNQPQHF,TGTGCCAGCAGGGGGGTTTTCAACTTTAGCAATCAGCCCCAGCATTTT,TRBJ1-5,-,-,TRBV6-2/TRBV6-3
CSARSGTASIYGYTF,TGCAGTGCTAGGTCAGGGACAGCATCAATCTATGGCTACACCTTC,TRBJ1-2,-,TRBD1,TRBV20-1
CAISDGQGGEQYF,TGTGCCATCAGTGATGGACAGGGTGGCGAGCAGTACTTC,TRBJ2-7,-,TRBD1,TRBV10-3
CASSKPGQGADEQFF,TGTGCCAGCAGCAAGCCGGGACAGGGGGCTGATGAGCAGTTCTTC,TRBJ2-1,-,-,TRBV21-1
CASSLLETGAHNEQFF,TGTGCCAGCAGCTTACTAGAGACAGGGGCACACAATGAGCAGTTCTTC,TRBJ2-1,few,TRBD1,TRBV7-9
CASRETGGDQPQHF,TGTGCCAGCAGGGAGACGGGGGGAGATCAGCCCCAGCATTTT,TRBJ1-5,-,-,TRBV6-6
CASSSTGTGEKEETQYF,TGTGCCAGCAGCTCGACAGGGACGGGGGAAAAAGAAGAGACCCAGTACTTC,TRBJ2-5,-,-,TRBV7-9
CASSRKGSVNTEAFF,TGTGCCAGCAGCCGGAAGGGTTCAGTGAACACTGAAGCTTTCTTT,TRBJ1-1,few,-,TRBV7-2
CASSLGQTKETQYF,TGTGCCAGCAGCTTAGGACAGACCAAAGAGACCCAGTACTTC,TRBJ2-5,-,-,TRBV11-3
CASSPTLYNKQFF,TGCGCCAGCAGCCCGACCCTTTACAATAAGCAGTTCTTC,TRBJ2-1,-,-,TRBV5-1
CSAGPGLVADTQYF,TGCAGCGCTGGCCCAGGTTTGGTTGCAGATACGCAGTATTTT,TRBJ2-3,few,-,TRBV29-1
CSSGTGNNYGYTF,TGCAGTTCCGGGACGGGCAACAACTATGGCTACACCTTC,TRBJ1-2,few,-,TRBV20-1
CSARDRGGDFTDTQYF,TGCAGTGCTAGAGATAGGGGGGGGGACTTCACAGATACGCAGTATTTT,TRBJ2-3,few,-,TRBV20-1
CASSLEAGGDDTQYF,TGTGCCAGCAGCTTAGAGGCGGGAGGTGACGATACGCAGTATTTT,TRBJ2-3,-,TRBD2,TRBV7-2
CAIASTNEKLFF,TGTGCCATCGCCTCAACTAATGAAAAACTGTTTTTT,TRBJ1-4,few,-,TRBV10-3
CASSLDSAGKTTDTQYF,TGTGCCAGCAGTCTTGATTCAGCGGGGAAAACCACAGATACGCAGTATTTT,TRBJ2-3,-,TRBD2,TRBV27
CASSDPGQGIKKLFF,TGTGCCAGCAGTGACCCGGGACAGGGAATCAAAAAACTGTTTTTT,TRBJ1-4,-,TRBD1,TRBV2
CASSYSNNRLREQFF,TGTGCCAGCAGTTACTCTAATAATCGCCTTAGGGAGCAGTTCTTC,TRBJ2-1,-,-,TRBV6-2/TRBV6-3
CASSEVQGYNQPQHF,TGTGCCAGCAGTGAAGTACAGGGCTACAATCAGCCCCAGCATTTT,TRBJ1-5,-,-,TRBV6-1
CASSFLAGGLIEQFF,TGTGCCAGCAGTTTTCTAGCGGGGGGCCTAATTGAGCAGTTCTTC,TRBJ2-1,-,TRBD2,TRBV7-2
CASSPRREGEQYF,TGTGCCAGCTCACCTCGGAGGGAAGGCGAGCAGTACTTC,TRBJ2-7,-,-,TRBV18
CATRRVDNNEQFF,TGTGCCACTCGGAGGGTTGACAACAATGAGCAGTTCTTC,TRBJ2-1,few,-,TRBV10-3
CASSIGEGLGEQFF,TGTGCCAGTAGTATAGGGGAGGGGCTGGGTGAGCAGTTCTTC,TRBJ2-1,-,TRBD2,TRBV19
CASSLGTIYNEQFF,TGTGCCAGCAGTTTAGGGACAATCTACAATGAGCAGTTCTTC,TRBJ2-1,-,-,TRBV12-3/TRBV12-4
CASSEVGSVVNEQFF,TGTGCCAGCAGTGAAGTTGGTAGCGTAGTCAATGAGCAGTTCTTC,TRBJ2-1,-,-,TRBV25-1
CASSYETGDENGYTF,TGTGCCAGCAGTTATGAGACAGGGGACGAAAATGGCTACACCTTC,TRBJ1-2,-,TRBD1,TRBV6-6